The clone carrying this T cell receptor beta chain was seen once. Trimming left V 4 bases short and J 6 bases short, with 15 bases between. Germline V gives CDR1 KGHSH, CDR2 LQKENI. The CDR3 loop spans 14 amino acids. Some clones are missing from TCRdb's copy, which holds only in-frame ones; the method was immunoSEQ multiplex PCR. Counted here are approximately 130,000 clones, about 89% occurring once; the ten biggest clones make up 2.9%. This sample is part of a study of control samples from healthy donors and cancer patients. The material sequenced was blood. The source is a man aged 55 to 70 in good health. The J gene is TRBJ1-2, the V gene TRBV18; D is perhaps TRBD1 (6 bases). CDR3 coding DNA: TGTGCCAGCTCACGTTTACAGGGAGAGGATGGCTACACCTTC. Its translation is CASSRLQGEDGYTF.